One sample yielded the 4 T cell receptor beta chains listed below, sequenced in a study of blood T cell repertoires in COVID-19. Libraries were prepared by immunoSEQ multiplex PCR; TCRdb keeps only in-frame clonotypes and omits some of them. The repertoire consists of approximately 250,000 clones, with 70% to 90% occurring once and the leading ten covering 4.1%. The specimen was PBMCs or T cells enriched from blood (not recorded which). These receptors came from a woman in her twenties or thirties with acute COVID-19.

This CDR3 reads CASSQTGLNSPLHF. CDR3 nucleotide sequence: TGTGCCAGCAGTCAAACAGGGTTGAATTCACCCCTCCACTTT. The genes are TRBV25-1 and TRBJ1-6, with D perhaps TRBD1 (6 bases). Germline V CDR1 and CDR2: MGHDK, SYGVNS. The CDR3 is 14 residues long. Trimming pared 5 bases from V and 7 bases from J, leaving 12 bases between.

V gene TRBV6-5 combines with J gene TRBJ2-7, with 8 bases fitting TRBD1. V lost 6 bases, J lost 9 bases, and 10 bases stayed unmatched. This CDR3 is built from 13 residues. The germline CDR1 and CDR2 sequences are MNHEY and SVGAGI. The CDR3 DNA reads TGTGCCAGCAGATCCGACAGGGGCAATGTGCAGTACTTC. It codes for CASRSDRGNVQYF.

The rearrangement joins TRBV30 to TRBJ2-3; TRBD1 matches 7 bases. Germline loops: CDR1 GTSNPN, CDR2 SVGIG (reference sequence). Trimming cost V 0 bases and J 2 bases; bases outside gene matches: 5. The CDR3 consists of 15 residues. The CDR3 sequence is CAWSVGTEPTDTQYF. The CDR3 DNA reads as TGTGCCTGGAGTGTGGGGACAGAGCCCACAGATACGCAGTATTTT.

The gene calls are TRBV7-8 and TRBJ1-3; D ambiguous. The ends were cut back, 5 bases at V and 2 bases at J, with 7 bases in the middle. Germline V CDR1 and CDR2: SGHVS, FQNEAQ. CDR3 size: 13 residues. In DNA, the CDR3 is TGTGCCAGCAGCCCTGTTACTGGAAACACCATATATTTT. Its protein product is CASSPVTGNTIYF.